These 21 T cell receptor beta chains originate from one sample sequenced in a study of CD8 T cells in ankylosing spondylitis. TCRdb independently ran MiXCR on the 5' RACE reads; one entry per CDR3 protein. The sample yields fewer than 200,000 distinct CDR3 sequences, about 18% seen once. The specimen sequenced was blood, either unsorted or a sorted T cell fraction (not recorded which). The source of these receptors is a male donor aged 5-29 years with ankylosing spondylitis or in good health (not recorded which).

In its sample, this clonotype was seen many times. The chain carries TRBV3-1 and TRBJ2-1; 9 nucleotides line up with TRBD2. The germline V gene has CDR1 LGHDT and CDR2 YNNKEL (reference sequence). This CDR3 is built from 16 residues. With 0 bases clipped from V and 6 bases from J, the junction kept 6 bases outside the gene matches. CDR3 sequence: CASSQDGTSSINEQFF. The DNA for the CDR3 is TGTGCCAGCAGCCAAGACGGGACTAGCAGCATCAATGAGCAGTTCTTC.

This clonotype was detected ten times or more. The chain is built from TRBV20-1 and TRBJ1-1, with D unclear. The V and J ends lost 5 bases and 6 bases respectively, with 10 bases between them. CDR1 and CDR2 from the germline V gene are DFQATT and SNEGSKA (reference sequence). The CDR3 is 11 residues long. CDR3 coding DNA: TGCAGTGCTCCCGGGCCGCCTGAAGCTTTCTTT. This translates into CSAPGPPEAFF.

The chain recombines TRBV4-2 with TRBJ2-7; 10 nucleotides line up with TRBD2. This CDR3 region has 17 residues. The V and J ends lost 1 base and 5 bases, in that order; junction bases with no gene match: 11. The germline gives CDR1 LGHNA, CDR2 YNFKEQ. This CDR3 reads CASSQVSGASGRHEQYF. The CDR3, as DNA: TGTGCCAGCAGCCAAGTTTCCGGGGCTAGCGGGAGACACGAGCAGTACTTC.

V and J are TRBV20-1 and TRBJ2-3; 7 bases line up with TRBD1. The CDR3 has 16 amino acids. The V gene's germline CDR1 is DFQATT and CDR2 SNEGSKA (reference sequence). The V and J ends lost 5 bases and 6 bases, in that order; junction bases with no gene match: 17. The CDR3 coding sequence is TGCAGTGCTGGTTCCAAAGACAGGGACCTCAAGGATACGCAGTATTTT. Its translation is CSAGSKDRDLKDTQYF.

This clonotype appeared many times. The chain employs TRBV29-1 and TRBJ1-2; D not resolved. Germline V CDR1 and CDR2: SQVTM, ANQGSEA. Trimming shortened V by 6 bases and J by 4 bases, and 9 bases separated the two germline ends. The CDR3 has 11 amino acids. CDR3: CSVTGSYGYTF. The CDR3 bases are TGCAGCGTGACGGGCAGCTATGGCTACACCTTC.

This clonotype has a count of ten or more. V gene TRBV18 combines with J gene TRBJ1-1; the D is unclear. V was trimmed by 3 bases and J by 5 bases, leaving 7 bases between them. Germline lookup yields CDR1 KGHSH and CDR2 LQKENI. This CDR3 has 12 amino acids. As DNA, the CDR3 is TGTGCCAGCTCACCCAGTAGGACTGAAGCTTTCTTT. It translates to CASSPSRTEAFF.

The sample holds many counts of this clonotype. The V gene is TRBV5-1, the J gene TRBJ2-2; TRBD2 aligns across 8 bases. The CDR3 loop spans 15 amino acids. Germline CDR1 reads SGHRS; CDR2 reads YFSETQ. V dropped 4 bases and J dropped 7; count of bases not matched to a gene: 9. The CDR3 bases are TGCGCCAGCAGCCTTGAGCGGGAGCGGATCGGGGAGCTGTTTTTT. Its translation: CASSLERERIGELFF.

This clonotype was seen ten or more times. V gene TRBV5-1 combines with J gene TRBJ2-1; 8 nucleotides align to TRBD1. V dropped 7 bases and J dropped 6; count of bases not matched to a gene: 9. The length of the CDR3 is 14 residues. Per the germline V gene, CDR1 is SGHRS and CDR2 is YFSETQ. CDR3 sequence reads: CASHDRGFVNEQFF. The DNA for the CDR3 is TGCGCCAGCCATGACAGGGGTTTCGTCAATGAGCAGTTCTTC.

This clonotype was recorded many times. The chain employs TRBV7-2 and TRBJ2-5; D may be TRBD2 (7 bases). The CDR3 loop spans 15 amino acids. The germline gives CDR1 SGHTA, CDR2 FQGNSA. V shed 5 bases and J shed 5 bases, with 18 bases lying between them. The DNA of the CDR3 is TGTGCCAGCAGCCGAGCCGGGGGGCTGGGGGAGACCCAGTACTTC. This gives the protein CASSRAGGLGETQYF. The whole variable domain, remainder taken from reference TRBV7-2 and TRBJ2-5, is GAGVSQSPSNKVTEKGKDVELRCDPISGHTALYWYRQSLGQGLEFLIYFQGNSAPDKSGLPSDRFSAERTGGSVSTLTIQRTQQEDSAVYLCASSRAGGLGETQYFGPGTRLLVL.

This clonotype was observed at least ten times. The chain is built from TRBV7-9 and TRBJ1-1; no clear D gene. The V gene lost 10 bases and the J gene lost 2 bases, with 14 bases spanning the gap. Germline CDR1 reads SEHNR; CDR2 reads FQNEAQ (reference sequence). The CDR3 extends over 13 amino acids. The CDR3 nucleotides read TGTGCCACAGCACGGGGTCAAAACACTGAAGCTTTCTTT. It specifies CATARGQNTEAFF.

This clonotype was detected many times. The J gene is TRBJ2-5, the V gene TRBV12-3 or TRBV12-4; a weak D match, TRBD1 (6 bases). The V gene lost 6 bases and the J gene lost 7 bases, with 21 bases spanning the gap. The CDR3 is 15 amino acids. The CDR3 bases are TGTGCCAGCAGCAGACGAACAGGGCCGTCAGGGACCCAGTACTTC. It specifies CASSRRTGPSGTQYF.

The V call is TRBV20-1, the J call TRBJ2-3; 9 nucleotides match TRBD2. The CDR3 is 15 residues long. The trim removed 4 bases at V and 6 bases at J, leaving 11 bases unmatched. Germline lookup yields CDR1 DFQATT and CDR2 SNEGSKA (reference sequence). CDR3 nucleotides: TGCAGTGCTACACCTCTTAGCGGGAGTCGGGATACGCAGTATTTT. Translation: CSATPLSGSRDTQYF.

In this sample, this clonotype turned up many times. The chain uses TRBV7-2 and TRBJ2-2; 7 bases fit TRBD1. Per germline, CDR1 SGHTA and CDR2 FQGNSA. V dropped 3 bases and J dropped 1; count of bases not matched to a gene: 11. The CDR3 is 18 amino acids. The CDR3 protein is CASSFTRGDSLNTGELFF. Here the CDR3 DNA reads TGTGCCAGCAGCTTTACAAGAGGGGACAGTCTGAACACCGGGGAGCTGTTTTTT. Full variable domain (remainder filled in from reference TRBV7-2 and TRBJ2-2): GAGVSQSPSNKVTEKGKDVELRCDPISGHTALYWYRQSLGQGLEFLIYFQGNSAPDKSGLPSDRFSAERTGGSVSTLTIQRTQQEDSAVYLCASSFTRGDSLNTGELFFGEGSRLTVL.

CDR3 DNA: TGCAGCGCCGCGGTGGGCCTGAACACTGAAGCTTTCTTT. Its protein is CSAAVGLNTEAFF. This sequence joins TRBV29-1 and TRBJ1-1; D not certain. Trimming left V 7 bases short and J 0 bases short, with 12 bases between. The CDR3 is made up of 13 amino acids. Germline-derived CDR1 and CDR2 are SQVTM and ANQGSEA.

V usage is TRBV5-1 and J usage is TRBJ2-1, with TRBD2 matching over 8 bases. The V gene end was trimmed by 0 bases and the J gene end by 8 bases; junction bases not matched to a gene: 13. Germline lookup yields CDR1 SGHRS and CDR2 YFSETQ. The CDR3 consists of 17 residues. CDR3 loop: CASSLGSSGRNPDEQFF. CDR3 nucleotides: TGCGCCAGCAGCTTGGGGTCTAGCGGGCGAAACCCGGATGAGCAGTTCTTC. Combining the CDR3 with reference TRBV5-1 and TRBJ2-1 gives the whole variable domain KAGVTQTPRYLIKTRGQQVTLSCSPISGHRSVSWYQQTPGQGLQFLFEYFSETQRNKGNFPGRFSGRQFSNSRSEMNVSTLELGDSALYLCASSLGSSGRNPDEQFFGPGTRLTVL.

This clonotype was counted ten times or more. This chain connects TRBV4-1 to TRBJ2-5, with TRBD2 as a possible D gene (5 bases). Germline CDR1 and CDR2: MGHRA and YSYEKL. The germline V and J ends were trimmed by 0 bases and 5 bases, with 13 bases remaining between them. The CDR3 is 15 amino acids. The CDR3 DNA follows: TGCGCCAGCAGCCAAGAGGGTGGAGGACCGGAGACCCAGTACTTC. This translates into CASSQEGGGPETQYF.

In this sample, this clonotype turned up many times. V gene TRBV25-1 combines with J gene TRBJ2-1; 8 bases fit TRBD2. This CDR3 spans 15 amino acids. The V gene's germline CDR1 is MGHDK and CDR2 SYGVNS. With 2 bases clipped from V and 7 bases from J, the junction kept 7 bases outside the gene matches. As DNA, the CDR3 is TGTGCCAGCAGTGAACCCATCGGGAGGGGAAATGAGCAGTTCTTC. Its protein product is CASSEPIGRGNEQFF.

This clonotype was seen repeatedly, ten times or more. The chain combines TRBV5-1 with TRBJ2-5, with TRBD1 identical over 9 bases. J gave up 0 bases and V 0 bases, and 3 bases lay outside the gene matches. CDR3 size: 16 residues. CDR1 and CDR2 from the germline V gene are SGHRS and YFSETQ. The CDR3 region has the DNA TGCGCCAGCAGCTTGGGGGACAGGGCGTACCAAGAGACCCAGTACTTC. Its protein is CASSLGDRAYQETQYF. The variable domain in full, completed from reference TRBV5-1 and TRBJ2-5, reads KAGVTQTPRYLIKTRGQQVTLSCSPISGHRSVSWYQQTPGQGLQFLFEYFSETQRNKGNFPGRFSGRQFSNSRSEMNVSTLELGDSALYLCASSLGDRAYQETQYFGPGTRLLVL.

This clonotype has ten or more counts. The chain is built from TRBV29-1 and TRBJ2-5; D call uncertain. CDR3 size: 11 residues. Per the germline V gene, CDR1 is SQVTM and CDR2 is ANQGSEA. Trimming removed 3 bases from V and 4 bases from J, with 6 bases in between. This chain's CDR3 is CSVDFVETQYF. In DNA, the CDR3 is TGCAGCGTTGATTTTGTAGAGACCCAGTACTTC.

This clonotype showed up many times. This chain joins TRBV12-3 or TRBV12-4 and TRBJ1-6, with D unresolved. V was shortened by 1 base and J by 9 bases, with 10 bases between the two germline ends. The CDR3 totals 14 residues. CDR3 region: CASSLGRFGSPLHF. CDR3 nucleotides: TGTGCCAGCAGTTTAGGTCGCTTTGGTTCACCCCTCCACTTT.

The V gene is TRBV28, the J gene TRBJ2-7; D may be TRBD2 (5 bases). This CDR3 has 13 amino acids. Trimming cost V 1 base and J 9 bases, with 13 bases left between them. From germline, CDR1 is MDHEN and CDR2 SYDVKM. CDR3 sequence reads: CASSLLGGPLQYV. The DNA of the CDR3 is TGTGCCAGCAGTTTATTAGGCGGGCCGCTGCAGTACGTC.